Each of the 23 T cell receptor beta chains below was sequenced from the same sample in a study of human T cells and chemical hapten exposure. MiXCR, applied by TCRdb to the RACE reads, yields one record per CDR3 protein. Of more than 150,000 distinct CDR3 sequences in the sample, approximately 15% were seen once. Noted time point: patch test 1, 2 weeks after DPC sensitization. Treatment defined: therapeutic diphenylcyclopropenone sensitization with weekly scalp DPC. The sequencing here drew on whole blood, taken in connection with sensitization to the hapten diphenylcyclopropenone (DPC). The receptors originated from a woman aged 25 to 39 with alopecia areata. Some clones in this sample may be carry-over from other donors' samples.

This chain connects TRBV5-1 to TRBJ2-3; D is possibly TRBD1 (5 bases). The CDR3 contains 16 residues. V shed 1 base and J shed 3 bases, with 15 bases lying between them. Germline V gene sequence: CDR1 SGHRS, CDR2 YFSETQ. CDR3 in amino acids: CASSLSKAGWTDTQYF. CDR3 nucleotide sequence: TGCGCCAGCAGCTTGTCCAAGGCAGGGTGGACAGATACGCAGTATTTT.

This chain joins TRBV20-1 and TRBJ1-5, with a weak D call TRBD1 (5 bases). The CDR3 extends over 13 amino acids. Germline V lookup: CDR1 DFQATT, CDR2 SNEGSKA (reference sequence). Trimming stripped 0 bases from V and 7 bases from J, with 10 bases between. CDR3 in DNA: TGCAGTGCTAGAGAGGGGGGGTGGCAGCCCCAGCATTTT. Its protein product is CSAREGGWQPQHF.

Comment on this clonotype: This is likely a read error, given that the CDR3 carries no conserved phenylalanine or tryptophan at its end. This sequence joins TRBV29-1 and TRBJ2-1; D is perhaps TRBD1 (5 bases). Trimming shortened V by 8 bases and J by 4 bases, and 9 bases separated the two germline ends. The length of the CDR3 is 11 residues. Germline loops: CDR1 SQVTM, CDR2 ANQGSEA. Written as DNA, the CDR3 is TGCAGCACTTACAGGTACAATGAGCAGTTCATC. It is translated as CSTYRYNEQFI.

This clonotype was observed a handful of times. J is TRBJ1-5 and V is TRBV7-2; 8 bases agree with TRBD1. V lost 5 bases, J lost 5 bases, and 8 bases stayed unmatched. The V gene's germline CDR1 is SGHTA and CDR2 FQGNSA. CDR3 length: 15 residues. The CDR3 spells CASSGQTTGDQPQHF. The DNA of the CDR3 is TGTGCCAGCAGCGGACAGACGACAGGGGATCAGCCCCAGCATTTT.

The chain recombines TRBV12-5 with TRBJ2-1; 7 bases fit TRBD1. The CDR3 loop spans 14 amino acids. J gave up 5 bases and V 6 bases, and 7 bases lay outside the gene matches. Germline V gene sequence: CDR1 LGHNT, CDR2 FRNRAP. Written as DNA, the CDR3 is TGTGCTAGTGGGGGACAGAAAATTGACAATGAGCAGTTCTTC. This gives the protein CASGGQKIDNEQFF.

This clonotype was detected only a few times. The chain couples TRBV7-9 to TRBJ2-7; weak D call: TRBD2 (6 bases). This CDR3 has 14 amino acids. V was shortened by 5 bases and J by 1 base, with 12 bases between the two germline ends. Germline lookup yields CDR1 SEHNR and CDR2 FQNEAQ (reference sequence). The CDR3 here is CASSLTSISYEQYF. The CDR3 DNA reads TGTGCCAGCAGCCTCACTAGCATTTCCTACGAGCAGTACTTC.

This clonotype was observed a handful of times. The chain employs TRBV5-1 and TRBJ2-3; 8 positions agree with TRBD2. Germline trimming cut 5 bases from V and 4 bases from J; bases unmatched to any gene: 6. Germline V gene sequence: CDR1 SGHRS, CDR2 YFSETQ. This CDR3 is built from 14 residues. This CDR3 reads CASSTGGFPDTQYF. In DNA form, the CDR3 reads TGCGCCAGCAGTACGGGAGGGTTTCCAGATACGCAGTATTTT.

The V gene is TRBV27, the J gene TRBJ2-7; TRBD2 agrees at 9 bases. J was trimmed by 7 bases and V by 6 bases; bases with no gene match: 10. Per germline, CDR1 MNHEY and CDR2 SMNVEV (reference sequence). This CDR3 region has 14 residues. In DNA form, the CDR3 reads TGTGCCAGCAGGGCTTGCGGGAGGGCTAGTGAGCAGTACTTC. Translating gives CASRACGRASEQYF.

This clonotype was detected only a few times. V and J are TRBV7-2 and TRBJ2-7; a weak D match, TRBD2 (6 bases). V lost 5 bases, J lost 1 base, and 24 bases lay in between. The CDR3 is made up of 18 amino acids. Germline V gene lookup returns CDR1 SGHTA and CDR2 FQGNSA. The CDR3 nucleotides are TGTGCCAGCAGCCCCCCACTGAGCGGGCAGTGGGCTTCCTACGAGCAGTACTTC. This sequence encodes CASSPPLSGQWASYEQYF.

This clonotype was recorded a few times. The rearrangement uses TRBV20-1 and TRBJ1-1; no clear D gene. Trimming pared 5 bases from V and 1 base from J, leaving 11 bases between. Germline-derived CDR1 and CDR2 are DFQATT and SNEGSKA (reference sequence). This CDR3 region has 13 residues. The CDR3 loop reads CSARGQANTEAFF. The CDR3 DNA reads TGCAGTGCTCGAGGGCAAGCGAACACTGAAGCTTTCTTT.

This CDR3 is CASSWDRITEAFF. In DNA, the CDR3 is TGTGCCAGCAGCTGGGACAGGATAACTGAAGCTTTCTTT. The chain couples TRBV5-4 to TRBJ1-1; TRBD1 aligns across 8 bases. Trimming at V came to 3 bases and at J to 5 bases, leaving 3 bases not matched to a gene. CDR1 and CDR2 (germline): SGHNT, YYREEE (reference sequence). CDR3 length equals 13 residues.

The sample holds a few counts of this clonotype. The CDR3 loop reads CASGTGILDHEQFF. The DNA of the CDR3 is TGTGCCAGCGGGACAGGGATATTGGATCATGAGCAGTTCTTC. The chain couples TRBV2 to TRBJ2-1; 9 nucleotides agree with TRBD1. The CDR3 spans 14 residues. Germline V gene data show CDR1 as SNHLY and CDR2 as FYNNEI. Trimming took 8 bases from V and 8 from J; bases not matched to a gene: 10.

This clonotype has more than one count but fewer than ten. V usage is TRBV4-3 and J usage is TRBJ2-1; tentative D call: TRBD2 (5 bases). The CDR3 contains 16 residues. V was trimmed by 4 bases and J by 0 bases, leaving 13 bases between them. CDR1 LGHNA and CDR2 YSLEER come from the germline V gene. The CDR3 region has the DNA TGCGCCAGCAGCCTCGTGGCTAGCAACTCCTACAATGAGCAGTTCTTC. The encoded protein is CASSLVASNSYNEQFF.

Many counts were recorded for this clonotype. The rearrangement uses TRBV5-1 and TRBJ2-1, with 7 nucleotides matching TRBD1. The CDR3 has 15 residues. The J segment lost 8 bases and the V segment lost 0 bases, leaving 8 bases of the junction unmatched. CDR1 is SGHRS, CDR2 YFSETQ, per germline. The CDR3 loop reads CASSLEGAGVDEQFF. CDR3 in DNA: TGCGCCAGCAGCTTGGAGGGGGCCGGTGTCGATGAGCAGTTCTTC.

The rearrangement links TRBV29-1 to TRBJ2-4; either TRBD1 or TRBD2 may supply D (6 bases each). CDR1 and CDR2 from the germline V gene are SQVTM and ANQGSEA. The CDR3 length is 13 residues. V lost 3 bases to trimming and J lost 7 bases, with 13 bases between them. CDR3 DNA sequence: TGCAGCGTTGAGGGGGGCGGGTTTAACATTCAGTACTTC. Translating it yields CSVEGGGFNIQYF.

CDR3 bases: TGTGCAAGTCGCTTACTCCCCCCCCCTAGCAGGGGGCAGCAGGACTACACCTTC. Translated: CASRLLPPPSRGQQDYTF. This chain joins TRBV12-2 and TRBJ1-2; TRBD1 is the table's D call and was not checked against the DNA. TRBV12-2 is a pseudogene. This CDR3 contains 18 residues.

V is TRBV28 and J is TRBJ2-3; 7 positions agree with TRBD2. The CDR3 has 14 amino acids. Germline V gene data show CDR1 as MDHEN and CDR2 as SYDVKM. The V gene end was trimmed by 4 bases and the J gene end by 5 bases; junction bases not matched to a gene: 6. The DNA of the CDR3 is TGTGCCAGCAGTTACGGCGGGGGAAGAGATACGCAGTATTTT. It is translated as CASSYGGGRDTQYF.

This clonotype was seen a handful of times. The chain joins TRBV12-3 or TRBV12-4 to TRBJ1-4; TRBD1 might be the D (5 bases). There are 12 residues in the CDR3. The V and J ends lost 6 bases and 4 bases respectively, with 6 bases between them. As DNA, the CDR3 is TGTGCCAGCAGGGGGCGTAATGAAAAACTGTTTTTT. Translating gives CASRGRNEKLFF.

This clonotype showed up just once. The V call is TRBV4-3, the J call TRBJ2-3, with 7 bases identical to TRBD2. The CDR3 has 17 residues. Trimming took 0 bases from V and 2 from J; bases not matched to a gene: 8. From germline, CDR1 is LGHNA and CDR2 YSLEER. The CDR3 spells CASSQEVPAGTTDTQYF. CDR3 DNA sequence: TGCGCCAGCAGCCAAGAGGTGCCAGCGGGGACCACAGATACGCAGTATTTT.

This clonotype occurred many times. The V gene is TRBV10-2, the J gene TRBJ1-5; D gene uncertain. The CDR3 contains 13 residues. The V end lost 0 bases, the J end lost 2 bases, and 2 bases lay between the germline ends. Germline V gene lookup returns CDR1 WSHSY and CDR2 SAAADI. CDR3 DNA sequence: TGCGCCAGCAGTGAGTCTGGCAATCAGCCCCAGCATTTT. Protein: CASSESGNQPQHF.

This clonotype was seen a few times. CDR3 protein: CASSSRDSWEQYF. The CDR3 coding sequence is TGTGCCAGCAGCTCGCGGGACTCCTGGGAGCAGTACTTC. The V and J genes are TRBV7-2 and TRBJ2-7; D perhaps matches TRBD2 (6 bases). The V gene lost 4 bases and the J gene lost 7 bases, with 14 bases spanning the gap. The CDR3 totals 13 residues. Germline values: CDR1 SGHTA, CDR2 FQGNSA.

This clonotype has more than one count but fewer than ten. The gene calls are TRBV7-6 and TRBJ2-3; no reliable D call. The CDR3 is 13 amino acids. V gave up 5 bases and J gave up 5 bases, with 11 bases separating them. The germline V gene encodes CDR1 SGHVS and CDR2 FNYEAQ. In DNA form, the CDR3 reads TGTGCCAGCAGCACCTTTGGTTTAGATACGCAGTATTTT. Protein sequence: CASSTFGLDTQYF.

This clonotype was seen at least ten times. The CDR3, as DNA: TGTGCCAGCAGCTTAGCGACAGGGTTGAGCACTGAAGCTTTCTTT. Its translation is CASSLATGLSTEAFF. The V call is TRBV7-2, the J call TRBJ1-1, with 7 bases fitting TRBD1. The V and J ends lost 0 bases and 4 bases, in that order; junction bases with no gene match: 5. The germline V gene has CDR1 SGHTA and CDR2 FQGNSA. The CDR3 runs to 15 residues.